The 20 T cell receptor beta chains below come from one sample, sequenced in a study of patients and donors after allogeneic stem cell transplantation (dated by TCRdb to 2020 to 2022). Preparation of the library involved RT-PCR. Instrument on record: NextSeq 550. The public reads were reprocessed in TCRdb via fastp at Q25 and MiXCR, keeping in-frame beta chains. Merged by CDR3 protein, the rows form single entries marked with the most common genes and DNA. This sample has some 92,000 distinct CDR3 sequences in its table, and roughly 43% of those were observed once. Around 55% of the sample goes to the ten largest clones. The sample taken for sequencing was blood, either unsorted or a sorted T cell fraction (not recorded which). These receptors were collected from a human donor who was either an allogeneic HSCT recipient or a stem cell or donor lymphocyte infusion donor (not recorded which). It is not recorded whose cells these are; they may come from a transplant donor.

The chain employs TRBV10-3 and TRBJ2-5, with D uncertain. Trimming took 6 bases from V and 4 from J, leaving 6 bases between them. Germline CDR1 and CDR2: ENHRY and SYGVKD. CDR3 length: 11 residues. CDR3 nucleotides: TGTGCCATCAGGAATAGAGAGACCCAGTACTTC. Its protein product is CAIRNRETQYF.

The chain uses TRBV4-1 and TRBJ2-5; D might be TRBD2 (6 bases). Per the germline V gene, CDR1 is MGHRA and CDR2 is YSYEKL. This CDR3 spans 17 amino acids. With 3 bases removed from V and 0 bases from J, the gap between germline ends came to 17 bases. CDR3 in amino acids: CASSHPRSGEDQETQYF. The CDR3 DNA follows: TGCGCCAGCAGCCATCCCCGGTCTGGGGAGGACCAAGAGACCCAGTACTTC.

The rearrangement uses TRBV5-1 and TRBJ2-7, with D unclear. Between the trimmed V and J ends, which lost 0 bases and 1 base, there was a span of 11 bases. The CDR3 is made up of 15 amino acids. Germline V gene data show CDR1 as SGHRS and CDR2 as YFSETQ. The chain's CDR3 is CASSLVTGLSYEQYF. The CDR3 coding sequence is TGCGCCAGCAGCTTGGTGACGGGTTTATCCTACGAGCAGTACTTC. Full variable domain (outside the CDR3, taken from reference TRBV5-1 and TRBJ2-7): KAGVTQTPRYLIKTRGQQVTLSCSPISGHRSVSWYQQTPGQGLQFLFEYFSETQRNKGNFPGRFSGRQFSNSRSEMNVSTLELGDSALYLCASSLVTGLSYEQYFGPGTRLTVT.

This clonotype has a handful of counts. The chain links TRBV5-6 to TRBJ1-5; 7 bases align to TRBD1. The CDR3 is made up of 13 amino acids. Germline-derived CDR1 and CDR2 are SGHDT and YYEEEE. With V trimmed by 3 bases and J by 7 bases, 4 bases remained unmatched. The CDR3, as DNA: TGTGCCAGCAGCTCGACAGGGAACCAGCCCCAGCATTTT. This sequence encodes CASSSTGNQPQHF.

Only a few counts were recorded for this clonotype. This sequence joins TRBV6-6 and TRBJ1-5; no firm D call. In germline, CDR1 is MNHNY, CDR2 SVGAGI (reference sequence). With 6 bases removed from V and 0 bases from J, the gap between germline ends came to 9 bases. The CDR3 totals 14 residues. DNA of the CDR3: TGTGCCAGCAGCCCTAGTAATAGCAATCAGCCCCAGCATTTT. This codes for CASSPSNSNQPQHF.

The gene calls are TRBV29-1 and TRBJ2-3; D may be TRBD2 (6 bases). This CDR3 spans 15 amino acids. V was shortened by 6 bases and J by 0 bases, with 16 bases between the two germline ends. CDR1 is SQVTM, CDR2 ANQGSEA, per germline. In DNA, the CDR3 is TGCAGCGTGAGCCGGGAGTCACTTAGCACAGATACGCAGTATTTT. As protein: CSVSRESLSTDTQYF.

Only a few counts were recorded for this clonotype. The rearrangement uses TRBV9 and TRBJ1-1; perhaps TRBD1 as D (5 bases). The CDR3 runs to 15 residues. The V end lost 0 bases, the J end lost 3 bases, and 12 bases lay between the germline ends. The V gene's germline CDR1 is SGDLS and CDR2 YYNGEE. CDR3 residues: CASSVGAGVDTEAFF. CDR3 sequence (DNA): TGTGCCAGCAGCGTAGGGGCGGGGGTTGACACTGAAGCTTTCTTT.

This chain links TRBV6-2 or TRBV6-3 with TRBJ1-1; the D gene is possibly TRBD1 (5 bases). The CDR3 has 13 amino acids. V dropped 4 bases and J dropped 5 bases, with 11 bases sitting between them. In germline, CDR1 is MNHEY, CDR2 SVGEGT. CDR3 region: CASSFLGTTEAFF. The CDR3 nucleotides read TGTGCCAGCAGTTTCCTAGGGACGACTGAAGCTTTCTTT.

The chain has TRBV30 and TRBJ1-3, with D tentatively TRBD1 (6 bases). V shed 3 bases and J shed 4 bases, with 10 bases lying between them. Germline V CDR1 and CDR2: GTSNPN, SVGIG (reference sequence). The CDR3 runs 13 residues. The CDR3 spells CAWRNTGGNTIYF. The CDR3 DNA reads as TGTGCCTGGAGAAATACAGGGGGAAACACCATATATTTT.

J is TRBJ2-1 and V is TRBV3-1; D may be TRBD2 (6 bases). Germline V CDR1 and CDR2: LGHDT, YNNKEL (reference sequence). Trimming stripped 1 base from V and 4 bases from J, with 17 bases between. This CDR3 has 17 amino acids. CDR3 sequence: CASSQGRVDKRYNEQFF. The CDR3 DNA reads as TGTGCCAGCAGCCAAGGGAGGGTGGATAAAAGATACAATGAGCAGTTCTTC.

This sequence joins TRBV15 and TRBJ2-7, with D possibly matching TRBD1 (5 bases). The CDR3 is 15 amino acids. V lost 0 bases and J lost 0, with 9 bases in between. Germline CDR1 and CDR2: LNHNV and YYDKDF (reference sequence). CDR3 in amino acids: CATSRDQGVSYEQYF. The CDR3 nucleotides read TGTGCCACCAGCAGAGATCAGGGCGTCTCCTACGAGCAGTACTTC. The whole variable domain, filled in from reference TRBV15 and TRBJ2-7, reads DAMVIQNPRYQVTQFGKPVTLSCSQTLNHNVMYWYQQKSSQAPKLLFHYYDKDFNNEADTPDNFQSRRPNTSFCFLDIRSPGLGDTAMYLCATSRDQGVSYEQYFGPGTRLTVT.

A few counts support this clonotype. The chain combines TRBV29-1 with TRBJ2-3; D gene ambiguous. The CDR3 sequence is 12 residues long. Germline V CDR1 and CDR2: SQVTM, ANQGSEA. Trimming pared 4 bases from V and 2 bases from J, leaving 7 bases between. In DNA form, the CDR3 reads TGCAGCGTTGGCGGCTTCACAGATACGCAGTATTTT. It translates to CSVGGFTDTQYF.

The chain has TRBV12-3 or TRBV12-4 and TRBJ2-5; 10 bases align to TRBD2. CDR3 length equals 16 residues. V lost 7 bases, J lost 1 base, and 9 bases stayed unmatched. The CDR3 DNA reads as TGTGCCAGCACCCCGTCGGGACTAGCGTCCCAAGAGACCCAGTACTTC. This translates into CASTPSGLASQETQYF.

The CDR3 sequence: CASSQDPRGENIQYF. CDR3 nucleotide sequence: TGCGCCAGCAGCCAAGACCCCAGGGGCGAAAACATTCAGTACTTC. The rearrangement joins TRBV4-1 to TRBJ2-4; a possible D gene is TRBD1 (6 bases). CDR1 and CDR2 from the germline V gene are MGHRA and YSYEKL. V was pared by 0 bases and J by 5 bases, with 11 bases between. This CDR3 has 15 amino acids.

V usage is TRBV6-6 and J usage is TRBJ1-4; D not resolved. There are 13 residues in the CDR3. The germline V and J ends were trimmed by 0 bases and 3 bases, with 2 bases remaining between them. Germline V gene lookup returns CDR1 MNHNY and CDR2 SVGAGI (reference sequence). CDR3 amino acids: CASSYSPNEKLFF. CDR3 DNA sequence: TGTGCCAGCAGTTACTCCCCTAATGAAAAACTGTTTTTT.

This clonotype was counted a few times. The genes are TRBV12-3 or TRBV12-4 and TRBJ1-4; D is possibly TRBD1 (5 bases). The CDR3 sequence is 14 residues long. V lost 1 base and J 8 bases, leaving 11 bases between the germline ends. CDR3 DNA: TGTGCCAGCAGTTTAGGGGCAGGGAAGGAAAAACTGTTTTTT. It codes for CASSLGAGKEKLFF.

This clonotype was detected once. The chain employs TRBV4-3 and TRBJ1-6; D call uncertain. The CDR3 is made up of 15 amino acids. V lost 3 bases, J lost 9 bases, and 15 bases lay in between. The germline V gene encodes CDR1 LGHNA and CDR2 YSLEER. The CDR3 nucleotides are TGCGCCAGCAGCCAGGAGGCCGTCTTCAGTTCACCCCTCCACTTT. Translated, it gives CASSQEAVFSSPLHF.

The V and J genes are TRBV14 and TRBJ1-2, with D unclear. Trimming pared 3 bases from V and 10 bases from J, leaving 15 bases between. The CDR3 is made up of 13 amino acids. Germline-derived CDR1 and CDR2 are SGHDN and FVKESK. In DNA, the CDR3 is TGTGCCAGCAGCCAGTGGAGGGATAGCGACTACACCTTC. Its translation is CASSQWRDSDYTF.

The chain uses TRBV29-1 and TRBJ1-4, with D perhaps TRBD1 (5 bases). Per the germline V gene, CDR1 is SQVTM and CDR2 is ANQGSEA. The CDR3 covers 16 residues. Trimming took off 1 base at V and 3 bases at J, with 15 bases between the two ends. This CDR3 reads CSVEVEGDGPNEKLFF. CDR3 coding DNA: TGCAGCGTTGAAGTTGAAGGGGACGGGCCTAATGAAAAACTGTTTTTT.

This clonotype was seen a few times. The V and J genes are TRBV7-2 and TRBJ1-1, with 9 nucleotides matching TRBD1. CDR3 length equals 13 residues. The junction had 4 bases not matched to a gene; V was cut back by 5 bases and J by 6 bases. Germline V lookup: CDR1 SGHTA, CDR2 FQGNSA. The CDR3 region is CASSIRQGAEAFF. The CDR3 nucleotides read TGTGCCAGCAGCATCAGACAGGGGGCTGAAGCTTTCTTT. The full variable domain, in which reference TRBV7-2 and TRBJ1-1 provide the parts outside the CDR3, is GAGVSQSPSNKVTEKGKDVELRCDPISGHTALYWYRQSLGQGLEFLIYFQGNSAPDKSGLPSDRFSAERTGGSVSTLTIQRTQQEDSAVYLCASSIRQGAEAFFGQGTRLTVV.